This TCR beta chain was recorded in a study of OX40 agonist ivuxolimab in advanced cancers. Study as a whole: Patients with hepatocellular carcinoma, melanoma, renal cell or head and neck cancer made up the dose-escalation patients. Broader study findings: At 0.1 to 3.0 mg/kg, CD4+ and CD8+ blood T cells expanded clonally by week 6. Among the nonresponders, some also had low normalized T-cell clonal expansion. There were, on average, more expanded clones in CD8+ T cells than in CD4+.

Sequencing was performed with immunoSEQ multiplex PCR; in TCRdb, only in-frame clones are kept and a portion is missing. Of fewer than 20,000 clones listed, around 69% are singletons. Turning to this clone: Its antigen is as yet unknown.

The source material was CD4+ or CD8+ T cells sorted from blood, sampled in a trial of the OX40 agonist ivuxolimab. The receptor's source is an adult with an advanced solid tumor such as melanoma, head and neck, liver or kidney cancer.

The CDR3 reads CASSPRNRNEQFF. The CDR3 DNA sequence: TGTGCCAGCAGCCCCCGCAATCGCAATGAGCAGTTCTTC. The gene calls are TRBV7-7 and TRBJ2-1; no definite D call. V was clipped by 5 bases and J by 6 bases, with 11 bases between them. The CDR3 contains 13 residues. Germline V gene sequence: CDR1 SSHAT, CDR2 FNYEAQ (reference sequence).